A selection of T cell receptor beta chains follows, all from one sample in a study of neurological immune-mediated disorders. MiXCR, applied by TCRdb to the 5' RACE reads, yields one record per CDR3 protein. The table shows about 55,000 distinct CDR3 sequences, with about 4% occurring only once. Sequencing input: PBMCs. All receptors come from a man in his fifties or sixties with multiple sclerosis. Each CDR3 is given with its conserved first and last residue. D genes are given only for firm matches. The size entry is marked missing in some rows and otherwise reads once, few, many or a size class.

V gene,D gene,J gene,clone size,CDR3 DNA,CDR3 protein
TRBV12-3/TRBV12-4,NA,TRBJ2-7,many,TGTGCCAGTGGCGAAGCCTACGAGCAGTACTTC,CASGEAYEQYF
TRBV27,NA,TRBJ2-3,NA,TGTGCCAGCAGTCCCAAGGGAGCCGGTACGCAGTATTTT,CASSPKGAGTQYF
TRBV11-1,TRBD1,TRBJ2-5,many,TGTGCCAGCAGCAGAACTGGGACAGCATACCAAGAGACCCAGTACTTC,CASSRTGTAYQETQYF
TRBV5-4,NA,TRBJ2-7,many,TGTGCCAGCAGCTTGGCCGTCGGGAGTGTCACCGAGCAGTACTTC,CASSLAVGSVTEQYF
TRBV7-9,NA,TRBJ1-3,many,TGTGCCAGCAGCTTAGGGACACGGAACACCATATATTTT,CASSLGTRNTIYF
TRBV29-1,NA,TRBJ1-2,many,TGCAGCGTTGAAGACACCTTGAGGGATGTCTACACCTTC,CSVEDTLRDVYTF
TRBV15,NA,TRBJ2-2,many,TGTGCCACCAGCAATTACAGGGTCACCGGGGAGCTGTTTTTT,CATSNYRVTGELFF
TRBV9,NA,TRBJ2-7,many,TGTGCCAGCAGCGTAGCTGTGGCAGCCTTTTCTTACGAGCAGTACTTC,CASSVAVAAFSYEQYF
TRBV28,NA,TRBJ2-5,medium-sized,TGTGCCAGCAGTTTCTTTGACAGGAGGGGGACCCAGTACTTC,CASSFFDRRGTQYF
TRBV5-5,NA,TRBJ2-1,many,TGTGCCAGCCTCGCCGGGACACGTCGGTTCTTC,CASLAGTRRFF
TRBV29-1,NA,TRBJ2-3,many,TGCAGCGTTGAAGTCCGGGGCACCCGAGAGGATACGCAGTATTTT,CSVEVRGTREDTQYF
TRBV5-1,NA,TRBJ2-7,many,TGCGCCAGCAGCTTGGCCGAGCCCCCCTACGAGCAGTACTTC,CASSLAEPPYEQYF
TRBV20-1,NA,TRBJ2-1,many,TGCAGTGCTAGAGAGACACCGGACCACGGGGGTGAGCAGTTCTTC,CSARETPDHGGEQFF
TRBV20-1,NA,TRBJ2-1,many,TGCAGTGCTACCGGGAGTCAGGGTACCTACAATGAGCAGTTCTTC,CSATGSQGTYNEQFF
TRBV7-9,NA,TRBJ1-2,many,TGTGCCAGCAGCTTAGAAACAGGGAGGTCTGGCTACACCTTC,CASSLETGRSGYTF
TRBV10-3,TRBD1,TRBJ1-5,many,TGTGCCATCAGTGCGGGACAGGGGGGTCAGCCCCAGAATTTT,CAISAGQGGQPQNF